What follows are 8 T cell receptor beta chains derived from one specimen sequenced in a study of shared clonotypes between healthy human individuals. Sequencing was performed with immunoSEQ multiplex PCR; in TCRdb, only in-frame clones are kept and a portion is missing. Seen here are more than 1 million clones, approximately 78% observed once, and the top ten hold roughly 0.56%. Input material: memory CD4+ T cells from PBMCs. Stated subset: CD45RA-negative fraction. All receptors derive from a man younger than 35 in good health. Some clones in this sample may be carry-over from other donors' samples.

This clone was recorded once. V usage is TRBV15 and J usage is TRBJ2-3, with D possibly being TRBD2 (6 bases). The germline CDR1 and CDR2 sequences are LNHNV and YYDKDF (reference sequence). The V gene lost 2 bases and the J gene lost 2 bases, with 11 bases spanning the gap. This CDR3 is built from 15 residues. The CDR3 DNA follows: TGTGCCACCAGCAGAACAGGCGGGGACACAGATACGCAGTATTTT. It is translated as CATSRTGGDTDTQYF. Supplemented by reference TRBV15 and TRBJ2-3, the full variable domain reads DAMVIQNPRYQVTQFGKPVTLSCSQTLNHNVMYWYQQKSSQAPKLLFHYYDKDFNNEADTPDNFQSRRPNTSFCFLDIRSPGLGDTAMYLCATSRTGGDTDTQYFGPGTRLTVL.

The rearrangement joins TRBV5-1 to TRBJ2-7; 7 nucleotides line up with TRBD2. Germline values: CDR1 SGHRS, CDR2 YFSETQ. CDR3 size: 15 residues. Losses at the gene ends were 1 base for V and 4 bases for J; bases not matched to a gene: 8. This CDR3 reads CASSLSPAGKYEQYF. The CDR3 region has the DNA TGCGCCAGCAGCTTGTCCCCAGCGGGAAAGTACGAGCAGTACTTC.

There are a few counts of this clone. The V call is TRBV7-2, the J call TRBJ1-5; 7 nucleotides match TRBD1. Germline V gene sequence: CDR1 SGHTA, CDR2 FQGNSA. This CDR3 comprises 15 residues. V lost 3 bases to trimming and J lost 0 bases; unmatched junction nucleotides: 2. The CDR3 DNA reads TGTGCCAGCAGCTTGACAGGGATTAGCAATCAGCCCCAGCATTTT. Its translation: CASSLTGISNQPQHF.

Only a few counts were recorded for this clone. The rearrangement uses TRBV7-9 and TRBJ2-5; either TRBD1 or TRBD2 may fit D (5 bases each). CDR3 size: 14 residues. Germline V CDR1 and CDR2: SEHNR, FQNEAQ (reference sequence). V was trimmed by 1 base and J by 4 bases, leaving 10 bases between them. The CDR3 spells CASSLGGVGETQYF. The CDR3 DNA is TGTGCCAGCAGCTTAGGAGGGGTGGGAGAGACCCAGTACTTC.

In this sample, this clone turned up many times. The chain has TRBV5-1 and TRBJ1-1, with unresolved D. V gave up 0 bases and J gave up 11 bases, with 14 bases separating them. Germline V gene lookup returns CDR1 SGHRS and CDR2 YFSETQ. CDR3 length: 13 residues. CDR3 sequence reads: CASSLAGPMIAFF. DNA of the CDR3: TGCGCCAGCAGCTTGGCGGGTCCGATGATCGCTTTCTTT.

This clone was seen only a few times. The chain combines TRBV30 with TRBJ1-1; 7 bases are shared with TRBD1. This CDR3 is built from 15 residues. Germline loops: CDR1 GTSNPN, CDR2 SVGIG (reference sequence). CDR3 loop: CAYTRTGLLGTEAFF. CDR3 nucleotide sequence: TGTGCATATACCCGGACAGGCCTCCTGGGCACTGAAGCTTTCTTT.

The CDR3 here is CASSFGGLADTQYF. CDR3 in DNA: TGTGCCAGCAGTTTCGGGGGATTAGCAGATACGCAGTATTTT. This sequence joins TRBV28 and TRBJ2-3; perhaps TRBD2 as D (6 bases). Germline V gene data show CDR1 as MDHEN and CDR2 as SYDVKM. The CDR3 extends over 14 amino acids. V lost 3 bases and J 4 bases, leaving 11 bases between the germline ends.

Here the CDR3 reads CASTLLTSGRAWSTYEQYF. The CDR3 DNA follows: TGTGCCAGCACCCTCCTGACTAGCGGGAGGGCCTGGAGTACCTACGAGCAGTACTTC. The rearrangement uses TRBV2 and TRBJ2-7; 14 bases are shared with TRBD2. Trimming removed 7 bases from V and 2 bases from J; junction bases left unmatched: 16. Per the germline V gene, CDR1 is SNHLY and CDR2 is FYNNEI. CDR3 length: 19 residues.